This T cell receptor beta chain was identified during a study of CD8+CD57+ T cells in acquired aplastic anemia. Genomic DNA, the template, was used for profiling of the TCR beta VDJ and CDR3. TCRdb processed the reads anew with MiXCR; each CDR3 protein has one entry. Counted here are 200,000 to 250,000 distinct CDR3 sequences, around 63% occurring once; the ten biggest clones make up 25% to 30%. About this clonotype itself: The antigen is unknown.

The V gene lost 3 bases and the J gene lost 2 bases, with 15 bases spanning the gap. This CDR3 is 15 amino acids long. Germline CDR1 reads SQVTM; CDR2 reads ANQGSEA. Study findings and constraints: About 28 sequences, all CD8+ CDR3, were shared between patients and controls.

The clonotype comes from a human donor in good health. The V and J genes are TRBV29-1 and TRBJ2-3; tentative D call: TRBD2 (6 bases). Input material: sorted CD4+, CD8+, or CD8+CD57+ T cells (not recorded which) from PBMCs. CDR3 DNA sequence: TGCAGCGTTGACGGACTCGGGGGAAACACAGATACGCAGTATTTT. It translates to CSVDGLGGNTDTQYF.